This T cell receptor beta chain emerged from a study of radiotherapy plus CTLA-4 blockade in lung cancer. The CDR3 has 15 residues. Germline CDR1 reads SGDLS; CDR2 reads YYNGEE. Trimming at V came to 3 bases and at J to 5 bases, leaving 8 bases not matched to a gene. The repertoire was sequenced with immunoSEQ multiplex PCR; TCRdb's copy has only in-frame clones and lacks some. The repertoire holds about 14,000 clones, with around three quarters as singletons. This material consisted of peripheral blood, taken from a patient treated with radiotherapy plus ipilimumab. V and J are TRBV9 and TRBJ2-1; 7 bases fit TRBD2. The clonotype originates from a human donor with non-small cell lung cancer whose response to radiotherapy plus ipilimumab could not be evaluated. This CDR3 is CASSAGGLANNEQFF. The CDR3, as DNA: TGTGCCAGCAGCGCGGGGGGTCTAGCTAACAATGAGCAGTTCTTC.